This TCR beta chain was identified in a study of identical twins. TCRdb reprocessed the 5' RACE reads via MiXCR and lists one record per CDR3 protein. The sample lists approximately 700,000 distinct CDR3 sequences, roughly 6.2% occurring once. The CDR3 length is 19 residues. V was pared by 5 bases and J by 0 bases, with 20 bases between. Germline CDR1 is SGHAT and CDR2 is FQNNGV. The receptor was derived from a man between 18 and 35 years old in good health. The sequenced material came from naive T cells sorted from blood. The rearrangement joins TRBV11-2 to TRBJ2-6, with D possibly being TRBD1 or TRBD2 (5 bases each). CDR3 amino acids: CASSMLRDRKSSGANVLTF. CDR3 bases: TGTGCCAGCAGCATGCTCCGGGACCGAAAGAGCTCTGGGGCCAACGTCCTGACTTTC.